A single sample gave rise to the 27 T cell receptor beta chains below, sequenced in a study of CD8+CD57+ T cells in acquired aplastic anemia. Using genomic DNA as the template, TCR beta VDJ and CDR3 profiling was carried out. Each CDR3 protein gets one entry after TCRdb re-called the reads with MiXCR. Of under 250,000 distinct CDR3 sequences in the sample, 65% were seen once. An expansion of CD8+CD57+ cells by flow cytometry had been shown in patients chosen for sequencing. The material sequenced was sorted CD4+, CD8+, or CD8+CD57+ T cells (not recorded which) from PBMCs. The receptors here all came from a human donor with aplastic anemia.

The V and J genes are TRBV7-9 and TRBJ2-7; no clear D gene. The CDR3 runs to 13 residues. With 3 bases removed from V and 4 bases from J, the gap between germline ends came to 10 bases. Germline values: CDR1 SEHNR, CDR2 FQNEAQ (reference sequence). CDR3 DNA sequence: TGTGCCAGCAGCTTGGACCCAGCTTACGAGCAGTACTTC. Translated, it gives CASSLDPAYEQYF.

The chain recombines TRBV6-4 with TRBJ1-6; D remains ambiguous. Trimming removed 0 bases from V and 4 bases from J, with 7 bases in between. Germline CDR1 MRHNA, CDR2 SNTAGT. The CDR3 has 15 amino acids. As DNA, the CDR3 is TGTGCCAGCAGTGACTCACACAGATATAATTCACCCCTCCACTTT. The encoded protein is CASSDSHRYNSPLHF.

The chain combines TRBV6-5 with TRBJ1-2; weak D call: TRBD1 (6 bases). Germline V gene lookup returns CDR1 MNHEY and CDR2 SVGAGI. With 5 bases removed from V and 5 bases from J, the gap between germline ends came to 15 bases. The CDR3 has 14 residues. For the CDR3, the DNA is TGTGCCAGCAGTGTGGCAGGGGAAGGGTATGGCTACACCTTC. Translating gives CASSVAGEGYGYTF.

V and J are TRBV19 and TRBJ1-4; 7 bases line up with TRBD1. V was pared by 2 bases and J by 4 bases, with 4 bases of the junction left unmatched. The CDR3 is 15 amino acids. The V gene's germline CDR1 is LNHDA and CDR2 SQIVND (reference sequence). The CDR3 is CASSIWDSLNEKLFF. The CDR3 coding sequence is TGTGCCAGTAGTATATGGGACAGCCTTAATGAAAAACTGTTTTTT. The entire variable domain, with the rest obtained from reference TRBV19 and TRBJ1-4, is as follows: DGGITQSPKYLFRKEGQNVTLSCEQNLNHDAMYWYRQDPGQGLRLIYYSQIVNDFQKGDIAEGYSVSREKKESFPLTVTSAQKNPTAFYLCASSIWDSLNEKLFFGSGTQLSVL.

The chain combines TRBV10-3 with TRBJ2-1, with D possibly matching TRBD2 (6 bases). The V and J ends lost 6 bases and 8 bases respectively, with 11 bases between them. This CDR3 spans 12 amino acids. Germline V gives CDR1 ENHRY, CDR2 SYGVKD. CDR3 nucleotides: TGTGCCATCAGGATTCCGGGGGATGAGCAGTTCTTC. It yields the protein CAIRIPGDEQFF.

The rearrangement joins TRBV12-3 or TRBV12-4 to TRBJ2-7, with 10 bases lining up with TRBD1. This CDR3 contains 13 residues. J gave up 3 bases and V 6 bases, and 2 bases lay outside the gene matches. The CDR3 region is CASRTGGVYEQYF. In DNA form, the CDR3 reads TGTGCCAGCAGGACAGGGGGCGTCTACGAGCAGTACTTC.

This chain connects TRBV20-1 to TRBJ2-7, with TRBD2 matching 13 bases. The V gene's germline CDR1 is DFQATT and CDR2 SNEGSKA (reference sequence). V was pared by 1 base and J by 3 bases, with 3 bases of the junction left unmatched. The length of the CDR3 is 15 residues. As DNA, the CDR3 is TGCAGTGCTAGAGGGACTAGCGGGGGCAACTACGAGCAGTACTTC. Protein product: CSARGTSGGNYEQYF.

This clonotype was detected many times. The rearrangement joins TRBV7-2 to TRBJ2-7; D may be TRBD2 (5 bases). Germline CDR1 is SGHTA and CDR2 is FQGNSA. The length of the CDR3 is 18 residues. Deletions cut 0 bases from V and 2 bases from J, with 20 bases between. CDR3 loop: CASSLAGYTHGGTYEQYF. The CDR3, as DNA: TGTGCCAGCAGCTTAGCGGGGTACACCCACGGAGGAACCTACGAGCAGTACTTC.

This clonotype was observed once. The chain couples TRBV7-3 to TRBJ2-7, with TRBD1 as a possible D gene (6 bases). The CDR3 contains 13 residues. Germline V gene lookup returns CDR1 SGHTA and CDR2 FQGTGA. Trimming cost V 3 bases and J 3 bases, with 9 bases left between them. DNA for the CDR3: TGTGCCAGCAGCTTTCAAGGGGGCTACGAGCAGTACTTC. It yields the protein CASSFQGGYEQYF.

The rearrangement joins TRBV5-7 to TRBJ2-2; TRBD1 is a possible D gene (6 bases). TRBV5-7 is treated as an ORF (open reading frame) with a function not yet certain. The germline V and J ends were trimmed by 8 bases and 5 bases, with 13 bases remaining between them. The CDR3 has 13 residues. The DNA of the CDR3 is TGTGCCAGTGAAGGCAGGGGTACCGGGGAGCTGTTTTTT. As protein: CASEGRGTGELFF.

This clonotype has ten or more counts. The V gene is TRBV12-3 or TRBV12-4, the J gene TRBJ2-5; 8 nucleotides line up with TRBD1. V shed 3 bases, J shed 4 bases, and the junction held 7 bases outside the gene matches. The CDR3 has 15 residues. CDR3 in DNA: TGTGCCAGCAGTTTCCCCGGACAGGGTGGAGAGACCCAGTACTTC. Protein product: CASSFPGQGGETQYF.

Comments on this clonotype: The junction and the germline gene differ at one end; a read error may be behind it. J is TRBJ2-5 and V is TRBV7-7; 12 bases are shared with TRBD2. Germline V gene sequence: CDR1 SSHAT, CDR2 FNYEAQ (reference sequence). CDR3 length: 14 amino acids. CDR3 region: CASSLGLAGGTQYF. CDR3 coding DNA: TGTGCTAGCAGCTTGGGACTAGCGGGTGGGACCCAGTACTTC.

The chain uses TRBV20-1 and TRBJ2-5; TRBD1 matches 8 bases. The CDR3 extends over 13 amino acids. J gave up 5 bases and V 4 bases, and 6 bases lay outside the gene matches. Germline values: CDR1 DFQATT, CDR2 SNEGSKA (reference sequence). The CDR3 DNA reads TGCAGTGCTAACGGACAGGGCTACGAGACCCAGTACTTC. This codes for CSANGQGYETQYF.

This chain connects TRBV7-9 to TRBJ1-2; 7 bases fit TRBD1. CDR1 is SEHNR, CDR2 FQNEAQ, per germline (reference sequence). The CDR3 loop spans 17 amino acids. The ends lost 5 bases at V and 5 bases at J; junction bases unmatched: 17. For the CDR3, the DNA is TGTGCCAGCAGCCCCGCCGCCGGGACAGCGCATCCTTATGGCTACACCTTC. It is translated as CASSPAAGTAHPYGYTF.

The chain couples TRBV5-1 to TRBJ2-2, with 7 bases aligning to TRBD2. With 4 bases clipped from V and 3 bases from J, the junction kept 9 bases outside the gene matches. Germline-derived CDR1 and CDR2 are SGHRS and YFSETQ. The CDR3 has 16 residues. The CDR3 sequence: CASSTPGSGDTGELFF. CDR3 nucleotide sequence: TGCGCCAGCAGCACACCAGGGAGCGGGGACACCGGGGAGCTGTTTTTT.

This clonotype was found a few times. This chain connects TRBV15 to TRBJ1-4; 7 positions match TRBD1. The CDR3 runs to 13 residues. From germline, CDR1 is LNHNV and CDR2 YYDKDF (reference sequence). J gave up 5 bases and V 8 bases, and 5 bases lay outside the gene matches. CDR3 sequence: CATRRGLNEKLFF. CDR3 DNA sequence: TGTGCCACCCGAAGGGGGCTAAATGAAAAACTGTTTTTT.

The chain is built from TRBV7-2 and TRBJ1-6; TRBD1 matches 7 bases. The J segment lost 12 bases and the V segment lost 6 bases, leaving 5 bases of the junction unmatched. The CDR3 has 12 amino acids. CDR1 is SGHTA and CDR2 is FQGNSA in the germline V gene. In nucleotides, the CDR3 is TGTGCCAGCAGTGACAGGGTGGGACCCCTCCACTTT. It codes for CASSDRVGPLHF.

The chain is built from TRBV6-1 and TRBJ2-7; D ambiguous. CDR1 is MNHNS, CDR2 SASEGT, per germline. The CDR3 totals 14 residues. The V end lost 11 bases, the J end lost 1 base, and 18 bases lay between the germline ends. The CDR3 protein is CAASPLAASYEQYF. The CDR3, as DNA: TGTGCCGCCTCCCCACTGGCGGCGTCCTACGAGCAGTACTTC.

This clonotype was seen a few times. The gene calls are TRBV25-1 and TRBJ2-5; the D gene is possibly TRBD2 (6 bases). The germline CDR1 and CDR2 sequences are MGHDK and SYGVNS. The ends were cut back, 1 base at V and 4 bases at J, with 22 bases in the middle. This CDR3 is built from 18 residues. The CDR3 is CASSEFSPFTSSRETQYF. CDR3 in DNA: TGTGCCAGCAGTGAATTTAGCCCCTTTACTAGCAGCCGAGAGACCCAGTACTTC.

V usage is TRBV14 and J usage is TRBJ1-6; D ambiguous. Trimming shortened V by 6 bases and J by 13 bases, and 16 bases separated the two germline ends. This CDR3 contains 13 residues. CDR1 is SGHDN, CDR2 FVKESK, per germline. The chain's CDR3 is CASSSGRKLPLHF. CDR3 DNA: TGTGCCAGCAGTTCTGGGAGAAAGCTTCCCCTCCACTTT.

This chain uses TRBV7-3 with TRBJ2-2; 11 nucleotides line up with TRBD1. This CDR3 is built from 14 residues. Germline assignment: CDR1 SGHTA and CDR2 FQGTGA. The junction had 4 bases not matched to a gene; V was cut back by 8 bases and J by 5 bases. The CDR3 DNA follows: TGTGCCAGCGGACAGGGGGCAAGGACCGGGGAGCTGTTTTTT. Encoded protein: CASGQGARTGELFF.

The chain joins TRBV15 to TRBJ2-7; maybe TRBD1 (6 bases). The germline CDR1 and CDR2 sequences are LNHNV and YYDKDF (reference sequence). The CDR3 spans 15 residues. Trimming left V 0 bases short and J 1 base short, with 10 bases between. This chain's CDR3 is CATSREADSSYEQYF. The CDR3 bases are TGTGCCACCAGCAGAGAGGCGGACAGTTCCTACGAGCAGTACTTC.

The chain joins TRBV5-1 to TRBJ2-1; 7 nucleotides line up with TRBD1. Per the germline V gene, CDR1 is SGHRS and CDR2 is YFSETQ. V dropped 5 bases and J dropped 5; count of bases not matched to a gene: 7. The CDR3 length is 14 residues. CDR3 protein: CASSNQGQHNEQFF. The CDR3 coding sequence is TGCGCCAGCAGTAATCAGGGACAGCACAATGAGCAGTTCTTC.

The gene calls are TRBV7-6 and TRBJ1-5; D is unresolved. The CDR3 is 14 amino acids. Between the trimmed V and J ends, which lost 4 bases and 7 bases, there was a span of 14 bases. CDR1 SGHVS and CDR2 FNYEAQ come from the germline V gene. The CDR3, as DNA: TGTGCCAGCAGCTCTTTTAGCGCGGGACAGCCCCAGCATTTT. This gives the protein CASSSFSAGQPQHF.

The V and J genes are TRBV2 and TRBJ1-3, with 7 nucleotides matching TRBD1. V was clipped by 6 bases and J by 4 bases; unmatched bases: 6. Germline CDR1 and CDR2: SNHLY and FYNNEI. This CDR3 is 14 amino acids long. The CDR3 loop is CASRMTGPGNTIYF. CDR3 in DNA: TGTGCCAGCAGGATGACAGGGCCCGGAAACACCATATATTTT.

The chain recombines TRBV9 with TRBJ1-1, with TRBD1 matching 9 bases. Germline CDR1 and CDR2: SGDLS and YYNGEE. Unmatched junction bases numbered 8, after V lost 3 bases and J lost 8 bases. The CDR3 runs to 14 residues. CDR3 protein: CASSERDGTGEAFF. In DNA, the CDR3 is TGTGCCAGCAGCGAGAGGGATGGGACAGGGGAAGCTTTCTTT.

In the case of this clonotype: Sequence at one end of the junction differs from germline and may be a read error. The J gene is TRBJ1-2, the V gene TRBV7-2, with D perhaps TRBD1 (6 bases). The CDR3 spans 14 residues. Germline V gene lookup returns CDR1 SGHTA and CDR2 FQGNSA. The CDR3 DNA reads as TGTGCCAGCGGCTTACAGGGAGCTAACTATGGCTACACCTTC. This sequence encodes CASGLQGANYGYTF.